Listed below are T cell receptor beta chains from one sample, sequenced in a study of technical replicates of blood from a handful of donors. Profiled with immunoSEQ multiplex PCR; TCRdb holds only in-frame clones, not every one. The sample has more than 90,000 clones, roughly 96% seen once. Sequenced material: T cells isolated from PBMCs. These receptors originate from a human donor in good health. The CDR3 runs from the conserved cysteine through the conserved F or W.

V gene,CDR3 length,J gene,CDR3 protein
TRBV27,14,TRBJ2-2,CASSPGTGYGELFF
TRBV7-2,13,TRBJ2-1,CASSLEAGGLRVF
TRBV6-1,14,TRBJ1-1,CASSLRTGGSEAFF
TRBV18,20,TRBJ1-5,CASSPLMAGQGARGNQPQHF
TRBV9,15,TRBJ2-3,CASSAETIFRDTQYF
TRBV27,18,TRBJ1-2,CASSLQQGRFPPFYGYTF
TRBV7-8,13,TRBJ1-2,CASSDRETKGYTF
TRBV5-4,18,TRBJ1-2,CASRLGGGGLGGVYGYTF
TRBV5-1,12,TRBJ2-5,CASSLAQETQYF
TRBV2,13,TRBJ2-4,CASSPDSRDIQYF
TRBV29-1,14,TRBJ1-1,CSVERVGGNTEAFF
TRBV7-9,14,TRBJ2-3,CASSLTAGEDTQYF
TRBV7-9,15,TRBJ1-3,CASSLGLLSGNTIYF
TRBV5-6,15,TRBJ2-7,CASTLLAGGMGEQYF
TRBV7-2,15,TRBJ1-2,CASNPRGGLSYGYTF
TRBV28,16,TRBJ2-1,CASSFSEDASYNEQFF
TRBV7-6,15,TRBJ2-7,CASSPGTSGRYEQYF
TRBV11-2,14,TRBJ2-5,CASSPQVALETQYF
TRBV5-6,12,TRBJ2-7,CASRDSHYEQYF
TRBV7-9,14,TRBJ1-2,CASRLDGDNYGYTF
TRBV2,13,TRBJ1-2,CASWPGTGVGYTF
TRBV12-1,16,TRBJ2-2,CASSFVAQGGTGELFF
TRBV6-6,16,TRBJ2-1,CASSSPGQENYNEQFF
TRBV9,14,TRBJ2-2,CASSLSPNTGELFF
TRBV20-1,11,TRBJ2-7,CSARDGTNLGF
TRBV29-1,14,TRBJ2-1,CSVVLAGVDNEQFF
TRBV6-1,14,TRBJ2-1,CASIKGARDNEQFF
TRBV30,19,TRBJ2-7,CAWSRVPGLAGGTWVEQYF
TRBV2,11,TRBJ2-1,CASSDRERQFF
TRBV18,16,TRBJ2-7,CASSPSGVRSSYEQYF
TRBV29-1,14,TRBJ2-1,CSEIPGLALNEQFF
TRBV28,12,TRBJ1-2,CASTQGNYGYTF
TRBV23-1,14,TRBJ1-2,CASRTGTGDYGYTF
TRBV7-9,14,TRBJ1-1,CASSLRENGTEAFF
TRBV2,13,TRBJ2-7,CASTGGISYEQYF
TRBV5-4,16,TRBJ1-2,CASSLGTGESNYGYTF
TRBV7-6,14,TRBJ2-2,CASSPTGGAGELFF
TRBV19,15,TRBJ1-1,CASSTGQGKAIEAFF
TRBV2,13,TRBJ2-7,CASSAEGRYGQYF
TRBV27,15,TRBJ2-5,CASSLGGPSQETQYF
TRBV2,14,TRBJ1-1,CATYQMGMNTEAFF
TRBV7-9,13,TRBJ1-2,CASSLGAGNGYTF
TRBV19,11,TRBJ2-7,CASSSFYEQYF
TRBV18,12,TRBJ1-1,CASSPDRSEAFF
TRBV4-1,17,TRBJ2-3,CASSPLPLVPSSDTQYF
TRBV9,13,TRBJ1-1,CASGGTANTEAFF
TRBV27,20,TRBJ2-1,CASSLRGRGLAGFFLNEQFF
TRBV29-1,13,TRBJ1-4,CSGSGGPDEKLFF
TRBV4-1,16,TRBJ2-7,CASSQMNMGQGVEQYF